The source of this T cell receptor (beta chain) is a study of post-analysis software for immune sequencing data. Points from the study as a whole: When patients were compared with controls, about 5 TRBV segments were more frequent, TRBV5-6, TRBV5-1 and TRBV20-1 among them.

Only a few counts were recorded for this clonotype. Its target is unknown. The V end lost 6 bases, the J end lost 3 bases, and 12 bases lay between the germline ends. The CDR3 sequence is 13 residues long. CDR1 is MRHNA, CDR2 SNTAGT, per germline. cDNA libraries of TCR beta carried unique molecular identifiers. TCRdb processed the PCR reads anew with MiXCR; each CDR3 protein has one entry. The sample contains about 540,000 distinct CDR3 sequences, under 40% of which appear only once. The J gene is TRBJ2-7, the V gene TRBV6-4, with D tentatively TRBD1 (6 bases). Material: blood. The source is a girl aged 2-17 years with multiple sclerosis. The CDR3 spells CASSRDTYYEQYF. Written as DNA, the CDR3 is TGTGCCAGCAGCAGGGACACCTACTACGAGCAGTACTTC.